This entry describes one TCR beta chain. These data belong to a study of blood T cell repertoires in COVID-19. Across the study: The United States, Italy and Spain were the sources of the acute and convalescent COVID-19 samples. T cells, B-cell-depleted T cells, or PBMCs provided the cDNA or gDNA that served as material.

With V trimmed by 1 base and J by 10 bases, 5 bases remained unmatched. The CDR3 has 15 amino acids. Germline V CDR1 and CDR2: SEHNR, FQNEAQ (reference sequence). Assay: immunoSEQ multiplex PCR; the TCRdb copy retains only in-frame clones and omits some. The sample shows under 300,000 clones, roughly nine tenths of them seen only once. The sequencing input was peripheral blood. The TCR comes from a man aged 55 to 70 with acute or convalescent COVID-19. This chain connects TRBV7-9 to TRBJ1-6, with 9 bases matching TRBD1. CDR3 in amino acids: CASSLVPGQGSPLHF. The CDR3 DNA reads TGTGCCAGCAGCTTAGTCCCGGGACAGGGCTCACCCCTCCACTTT. The whole variable domain, remainder taken from reference TRBV7-9 and TRBJ1-6, is DTGVSQNPRHKITKRGQNVTFRCDPISEHNRLYWYRQTLGQGPEFLTYFQNEAQLEKSRLLSDRFSAERPKGSFSTLEIQRTEQGDSAMYLCASSLVPGQGSPLHFGNGTRLTVT.